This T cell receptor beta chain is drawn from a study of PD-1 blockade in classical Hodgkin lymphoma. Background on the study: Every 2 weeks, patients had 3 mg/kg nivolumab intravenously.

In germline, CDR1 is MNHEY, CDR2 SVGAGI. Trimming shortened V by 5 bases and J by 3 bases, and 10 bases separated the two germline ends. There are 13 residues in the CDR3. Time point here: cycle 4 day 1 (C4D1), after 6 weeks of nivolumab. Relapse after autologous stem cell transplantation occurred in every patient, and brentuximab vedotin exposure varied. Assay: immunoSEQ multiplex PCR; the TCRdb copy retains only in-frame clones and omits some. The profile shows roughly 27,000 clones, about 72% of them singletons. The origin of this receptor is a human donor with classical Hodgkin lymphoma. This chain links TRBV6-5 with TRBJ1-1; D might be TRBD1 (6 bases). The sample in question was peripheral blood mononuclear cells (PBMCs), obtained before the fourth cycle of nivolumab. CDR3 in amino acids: CASSLGGDTEAFF. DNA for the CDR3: TGTGCCAGCAGTCTCGGGGGCGACACTGAAGCTTTCTTT.